These 14 T cell receptor beta chains were all obtained from the same sample, sequenced in a study of blood T cell repertoires in COVID-19. Assay used: immunoSEQ multiplex PCR; TCRdb lists only in-frame clones, some missing. The sample consists of 200,000 to 250,000 clones, about 86% of them appearing once. Sequencing was done on a sample of PBMCs or T cells enriched from blood (not recorded which). The receptor source for this set is a woman aged 40 to 55 with acute COVID-19.

The V gene is TRBV3-1 (or the pseudogene TRBV3-2), the J gene TRBJ1-3; 7 bases fit TRBD1. The CDR3 has 17 residues. Germline trimming cut 1 base from V and 0 bases from J; bases unmatched to any gene: 6. CDR1 and CDR2 (germline): LGHDT, YNNKEL (reference sequence). In DNA, the CDR3 is TGTGCCAGCAGCCAAGCGGGACAGTGGGGCTCTGGAAACACCATATATTTT. It yields the protein CASSQAGQWGSGNTIYF.

The genes are TRBV28 and TRBJ2-7, with D perhaps TRBD2 (6 bases). Germline loops: CDR1 MDHEN, CDR2 SYDVKM. Trimming pared 6 bases from V and 6 bases from J, leaving 9 bases between. The CDR3 length is 11 residues. The CDR3 loop is CASSGTREQYF. CDR3 bases: TGTGCCAGCAGCGGGACTCGCGAGCAGTACTTC.

This chain joins TRBV6-1 and TRBJ1-2, with 7 bases lining up with TRBD1. The germline gives CDR1 MNHNS, CDR2 SASEGT. V lost 4 bases to trimming and J lost 4 bases; unmatched junction nucleotides: 15. The CDR3 totals 17 residues. CDR3 residues: CASSAPGQPHVSYGYTF. CDR3 bases: TGTGCCAGCAGTGCTCCGGGACAGCCCCATGTGAGCTATGGCTACACCTTC.

V gene TRBV6-4 combines with J gene TRBJ1-4, with D possibly being TRBD1 (5 bases). The CDR3 totals 15 residues. V was clipped by 0 bases and J by 6 bases, with 11 bases between them. Per germline, CDR1 MRHNA and CDR2 SNTAGT. CDR3 sequence: CASSDSGGSDEKLFF. The CDR3, as DNA: TGTGCCAGCAGTGACTCGGGGGGGTCGGATGAAAAACTGTTTTTT.

V usage is TRBV5-5 and J usage is TRBJ2-5; D is unclear. The CDR3 extends over 13 amino acids. Germline CDR1 and CDR2: SGHKS and YYEKEE (reference sequence). V shed 4 bases and J shed 1 base, with 8 bases lying between them. CDR3 region: CASSRVSQETQYF. In nucleotides, the CDR3 is TGTGCCAGCAGCCGAGTTTCCCAAGAGACCCAGTACTTC. Looking up the rest from reference TRBV5-5 and TRBJ2-5 gives the full variable domain: DAGVTQSPTHLIKTRGQQVTLRCSPISGHKSVSWYQQVLGQGPQFIFQYYEKEERGRGNFPDRFSARQFPNYSSELNVNALLLGDSALYLCASSRVSQETQYFGPGTRLLVL.

This clone was counted once. This chain uses TRBV15 with TRBJ2-3; 13 nucleotides agree with TRBD2. J lost 3 bases, V lost 1 base, and 4 bases had no gene match. There are 17 residues in the CDR3. CDR1 and CDR2 (germline): LNHNV, YYDKDF (reference sequence). CDR3 DNA: TGTGCCACCAGCAGAGGCTGGACTAGCGGGAGAACAGATACGCAGTATTTT. Translation: CATSRGWTSGRTDTQYF.

This clone has more than one count but fewer than ten. This chain joins TRBV29-1 and TRBJ2-5, with D possibly matching TRBD2 (6 bases). Germline V gene sequence: CDR1 SQVTM, CDR2 ANQGSEA. V gave up 4 bases and J gave up 5 bases, with 11 bases separating them. The CDR3 is 12 residues long. In DNA form, the CDR3 reads TGCAGCGTTGTGCGGGAACGGGAGACCCAGTACTTC. It is translated as CSVVRERETQYF.

V is TRBV4-2 and J is TRBJ1-1, with unresolved D. V lost 3 bases and J 3 bases, leaving 11 bases between the germline ends. Germline lookup yields CDR1 LGHNA and CDR2 YNFKEQ. The CDR3 runs 14 residues. The CDR3 spells CASSHVAVDTEAFF. Here the CDR3 DNA reads TGTGCCAGCAGCCATGTCGCGGTGGACACTGAAGCTTTCTTT.

In its sample, this clone was seen a few times. This chain connects TRBV6-1 to TRBJ1-5; D may be TRBD1 (6 bases). V lost 2 bases and J lost 5, with 7 bases in between. Germline CDR1 MNHNS, CDR2 SASEGT. The CDR3 runs 13 residues. The CDR3 protein is CASSEQGHQPQHF. The CDR3 DNA reads TGTGCCAGCAGTGAACAGGGGCATCAGCCCCAGCATTTT.

The chain carries TRBV30 and TRBJ1-1; 9 nucleotides match TRBD1. CDR1 and CDR2 (germline): GTSNPN, SVGIG (reference sequence). The CDR3 totals 16 residues. V gave up 1 base and J gave up 1 base; unmatched junction bases: 7. CDR3 residues: CAWSAPQGAANTEAFF. The DNA for the CDR3 is TGTGCCTGGAGTGCACCACAGGGGGCTGCGAACACTGAAGCTTTCTTT.

The V and J genes are TRBV2 and TRBJ1-5, with D possibly matching TRBD1 (6 bases). CDR1 SNHLY and CDR2 FYNNEI come from the germline V gene. The CDR3 covers 17 residues. The V and J ends lost 7 bases and 0 bases respectively, with 19 bases between them. The CDR3 DNA reads as TGTGCCAGCAAAGGGCAGGGAAGGGGGAATAGCAATCAGCCCCAGCATTTT. Its protein product is CASKGQGRGNSNQPQHF.

The chain couples TRBV3-1 (or the pseudogene TRBV3-2) to TRBJ1-1; no clear D. Germline CDR1 and CDR2: LGHDT and YNNKEL (reference sequence). The V end lost 4 bases, the J end lost 7 bases, and 16 bases lay between the germline ends. The length of the CDR3 is 14 residues. DNA of the CDR3: TGTGCCAGCAGCCGAAACCGGGGATCGAGTGAAGCTTTCTTT. It is translated as CASSRNRGSSEAFF.

V and J are TRBV18 and TRBJ2-2, with TRBD1 identical over 9 bases. CDR3 length equals 16 residues. The germline gives CDR1 KGHSH, CDR2 LQKENI. V lost 2 bases to trimming and J lost 7 bases; unmatched junction nucleotides: 8. The CDR3 sequence is CASSPSATGGIGELFF. The CDR3 DNA reads as TGTGCCAGCTCACCATCAGCCACAGGGGGCATCGGGGAGCTGTTTTTT.

The rearrangement uses TRBV5-5 and TRBJ2-5; 8 positions agree with TRBD1. The V gene's germline CDR1 is SGHKS and CDR2 YYEKEE (reference sequence). There are 14 residues in the CDR3. J gave up 5 bases and V 4 bases, and 7 bases lay outside the gene matches. As DNA, the CDR3 is TGTGCCAGCAGCGGACAGGGTCGGGGGGAGACCCAGTACTTC. Protein sequence: CASSGQGRGETQYF. Based on the CDR3 plus reference TRBV5-5 and TRBJ2-5, the full variable domain is DAGVTQSPTHLIKTRGQQVTLRCSPISGHKSVSWYQQVLGQGPQFIFQYYEKEERGRGNFPDRFSARQFPNYSSELNVNALLLGDSALYLCASSGQGRGETQYFGPGTRLLVL.